This T cell receptor (beta chain) was documented in a study of human CD8 memory T cell subsets. Study results and caveats: Apart from T cell receptor beta chains, no chains were sequenced in the study.

This CDR3 spans 16 amino acids. CDR1 is SGHTA and CDR2 is FQGNSA in the germline V gene. By UMI-labeled 5' RACE, the TCR beta libraries were made. Following a re-call of the 5' RACE reads, TCRdb has one entry per CDR3 protein and lacks DNA. The sample's table shows 15,000 to 20,000 distinct CDR3 sequences. As concerns this clonotype: The antigen remains unidentified.

TSTEM denoted stem-like memory CD8+ T cells, and these cells were CCR7+ PD-1- TIGIT-. By negative magnetic separation, total CD8+ T cells were enriched. RNA was isolated from duplicate vials, each containing under 160,000 sorted CD8+ T cells, for every subset. The TCR sequence derives from a human donor in good health. The sequenced material came from CD8+ stem-like memory T cells (TSCM and TCM) sorted from PBMCs. Subset reported: stem-like memory CD8 T cells (TSTEM), CCR7+ PD-1- TIGIT-. The chain is built from TRBV7-2 and TRBJ2-3; TCRdb selects TRBD2, and the lack of DNA leaves this call unchecked. This CDR3 reads CASSSPLGAGAEPQYF.